A single sample gave rise to the 19 T cell receptor beta chains below, sequenced in a study of blood T cell repertoires in COVID-19. Libraries were prepared by immunoSEQ multiplex PCR; TCRdb keeps only in-frame clonotypes and omits some of them. In the table there are about 250,000 clones, around 88% of which are singletons. Material for sequencing was peripheral blood. All receptors come from an elderly man with acute or convalescent COVID-19.

The rearrangement joins TRBV9 to TRBJ1-6; unclear D gene. The germline CDR1 and CDR2 sequences are SGDLS and YYNGEE. Trimming cost V 1 base and J 5 bases, with 7 bases left between them. This CDR3 has 14 residues. Here the CDR3 DNA reads TGTGCCAGCAGCGTAAGCGTAAATAATTCACCCCTCCACTTT. Protein product: CASSVSVNNSPLHF.

This CDR3 is CASSGTADNSPLHF. CDR3 nucleotides: TGTGCCAGTTCCGGGACAGCCGATAATTCACCCCTCCACTTT. The gene calls are TRBV3-1 (or the pseudogene TRBV3-2) and TRBJ1-6; TRBD1 matches at 7 bases. This CDR3 spans 14 amino acids. Germline CDR1 LGHDT, CDR2 YNNKEL (reference sequence). V lost 9 bases and J lost 5; bases outside the gene matches: 7.

The chain joins TRBV5-4 to TRBJ1-6; perhaps TRBD1 as D (6 bases). Germline loops: CDR1 SGHNT, CDR2 YYREEE (reference sequence). Trimming removed 2 bases at V and 6 bases at J, with 12 bases between. This CDR3 region has 15 residues. CDR3 loop: CASSFQQGLNSPLHF. The CDR3 coding sequence is TGTGCCAGCAGCTTCCAACAGGGTCTTAATTCACCCCTCCACTTT.

The chain links TRBV28 to TRBJ2-7; 10 positions agree with TRBD1. Germline V gene sequence: CDR1 MDHEN, CDR2 SYDVKM. The CDR3 runs to 15 residues. V lost 6 bases to trimming and J lost 4 bases; unmatched junction nucleotides: 9. The CDR3 is CASSTPGQGPYEQYF. The CDR3 bases are TGTGCCAGCAGCACCCCGGGACAGGGGCCATACGAGCAGTACTTC.

The chain links TRBV5-1 to TRBJ1-2, with no clear D. Germline assignment: CDR1 SGHRS and CDR2 YFSETQ. This CDR3 has 14 residues. The V end lost 1 base, the J end lost 0 bases, and 7 bases lay between the germline ends. Here the CDR3 DNA reads TGCGCCAGCAGCTTGACAGCTGCTAACTATGGCTACACCTTC. Its protein product is CASSLTAANYGYTF. The complete variable domain, with remaining parts taken from reference TRBV5-1 and TRBJ1-2, reads KAGVTQTPRYLIKTRGQQVTLSCSPISGHRSVSWYQQTPGQGLQFLFEYFSETQRNKGNFPGRFSGRQFSNSRSEMNVSTLELGDSALYLCASSLTAANYGYTFGSGTRLTVV.

This clone was detected a few times. The chain is built from TRBV5-1 and TRBJ2-2, with a possible D match to TRBD2 (6 bases). Between the trimmed V and J ends, which lost 0 bases and 6 bases, there was a span of 12 bases. Germline CDR1 SGHRS, CDR2 YFSETQ. CDR3 length equals 15 residues. CDR3 sequence reads: CASSLAQGGAGELFF. In nucleotides, the CDR3 is TGCGCCAGCAGCTTGGCCCAGGGCGGGGCCGGGGAGCTGTTTTTT.

This chain links TRBV7-8 with TRBJ2-3; D is ambiguous. This CDR3 comprises 14 residues. The V and J ends lost 5 bases and 5 bases respectively, with 14 bases between them. From germline, CDR1 is SGHVS and CDR2 FQNEAQ. CDR3 amino acids: CASSLRVRGDTQYF. The CDR3 DNA follows: TGTGCCAGCAGCCTCCGGGTTCGCGGAGATACGCAGTATTTT.

CDR3 region: CASSMKREYSDTQYF. Written as DNA, the CDR3 is TGTGCCAGTAGTATGAAGCGGGAGTACTCAGATACGCAGTATTTT. This rearrangement joins TRBV19 to TRBJ2-3, with 8 positions matching TRBD2. The V gene's germline CDR1 is LNHDA and CDR2 SQIVND (reference sequence). V trimming: 3 bases; J trimming: 4 bases; junction bases outside the gene matches: 6. The CDR3 is 15 amino acids.

This sequence joins TRBV29-1 and TRBJ1-1, with a weak D call TRBD1 (5 bases). Trimming left V 3 bases short and J 0 bases short, with 11 bases between. Germline loops: CDR1 SQVTM, CDR2 ANQGSEA. This CDR3 is built from 14 residues. The CDR3 is CSVETAPLNTEAFF. CDR3 nucleotides: TGCAGCGTTGAGACAGCACCCCTGAACACTGAAGCTTTCTTT. Supplemented by reference TRBV29-1 and TRBJ1-1, the full variable domain reads SAVISQKPSRDICQRGTSLTIQCQVDSQVTMMFWYRQQPGQSLTLIATANQGSEATYESGFVIDKFPISRPNLTFSTLTVSNMSPEDSSIYLCSVETAPLNTEAFFGQGTRLTVV.

The rearrangement links TRBV5-6 to TRBJ2-3, with D perhaps TRBD1 (5 bases). Between the trimmed V and J ends, which lost 2 bases and 0 bases, there was a span of 7 bases. CDR1 and CDR2 (germline): SGHDT, YYEEEE. CDR3 length equals 14 residues. Written as DNA, the CDR3 is TGTGCCAGCAGCTTAAGGGGAAGCACAGATACGCAGTATTTT. It yields the protein CASSLRGSTDTQYF.

The CDR3 nucleotides read TGTGCCAGCAGCCAAGGGACAGGTCAGGGAAATGAGCAGTTCTTC. Residues: CASSQGTGQGNEQFF. This chain uses TRBV7-2 with TRBJ2-1, with 8 bases aligning to TRBD1. CDR1 and CDR2 (germline): SGHTA, FQGNSA. V shed 5 bases and J 7 bases; nucleotides not matched to a gene: 10. The CDR3 totals 15 residues.

This clone was picked up one time. CDR3 coding DNA: TGTGCCAGCAGTGTACAGGGAATTGATGGCTACACCTTC. It translates to CASSVQGIDGYTF. V gene TRBV12-3 or TRBV12-4 combines with J gene TRBJ1-2, with TRBD1 as a possible D gene (6 bases). Trimming took off 5 bases at V and 6 bases at J, with 13 bases between the two ends. The CDR3 runs to 13 residues.

V is TRBV19 and J is TRBJ1-2; a possible D gene is TRBD1 (5 bases). With 5 bases removed from V and 4 bases from J, the gap between germline ends came to 14 bases. This CDR3 has 14 residues. The germline CDR1 and CDR2 sequences are LNHDA and SQIVND (reference sequence). This CDR3 reads CASSEDSDLYGYTF. In DNA form, the CDR3 reads TGTGCCAGTAGTGAAGACAGCGATCTCTATGGCTACACCTTC.

The V and J genes are TRBV16 and TRBJ2-5, with TRBD2 matching 7 bases. The ends lost 2 bases at V and 3 bases at J; junction bases unmatched: 6. Per germline, CDR1 KGHSY and CDR2 FQNENV. The CDR3 has 15 amino acids. CDR3 nucleotide sequence: TGTGCCAGCAGCCAAGCTCCTAGCGGCGAAGAGACCCAGTACTTC. As protein: CASSQAPSGEETQYF.

This chain links TRBV29-1 with TRBJ1-1, with D possibly being TRBD1 (6 bases). V was cut by 6 bases and J by 1 base, with 12 bases left in between. From germline, CDR1 is SQVTM and CDR2 ANQGSEA. CDR3 size: 13 residues. The chain's CDR3 is CSVEQGPNTEAFF. For the CDR3, the DNA is TGCAGCGTAGAACAGGGCCCGAACACTGAAGCTTTCTTT. The whole variable domain, remainder taken from reference TRBV29-1 and TRBJ1-1, is SAVISQKPSRDICQRGTSLTIQCQVDSQVTMMFWYRQQPGQSLTLIATANQGSEATYESGFVIDKFPISRPNLTFSTLTVSNMSPEDSSIYLCSVEQGPNTEAFFGQGTRLTVV.

The rearrangement uses TRBV6-2 or TRBV6-3 and TRBJ1-5; D call uncertain. V lost 4 bases to trimming and J lost 2 bases, with 3 bases between them. The CDR3 has 12 amino acids. Germline lookup yields CDR1 MNHEY and CDR2 SVGEGT. This chain's CDR3 is CASSFGNQPQHF. The CDR3 nucleotides are TGTGCCAGCAGTTTCGGCAATCAGCCCCAGCATTTT.

The chain has TRBV11-3 and TRBJ2-1; TRBD2 agrees at 10 bases. The J segment lost 8 bases and the V segment lost 5 bases, leaving 6 bases of the junction unmatched. The CDR3 covers 14 residues. Germline CDR1 is SGHNT and CDR2 is YENEEA. The CDR3 bases are TGTGCCAGCAGCCCGGGACTAGCGTCCGATGAGCAGTTCTTC. Translated, it gives CASSPGLASDEQFF. The complete variable domain, with remaining parts taken from reference TRBV11-3 and TRBJ2-1, reads EAGVVQSPRYKIIEKKQPVAFWCNPISGHNTLYWYLQNLGQGPELLIRYENEEAVDDSQLPKDRFSAERLKGVDSTLKIQPAELGDSAVYLCASSPGLASDEQFFGPGTRLTVL.

V is TRBV2 and J is TRBJ2-3; a possible D gene is TRBD2 (5 bases). The CDR3 runs 16 residues. Germline assignment: CDR1 SNHLY and CDR2 FYNNEI. The ends were cut back, 6 bases at V and 4 bases at J, with 20 bases in the middle. The CDR3 protein is CASSPIPLGGPDTQYF. DNA for the CDR3: TGTGCCAGCAGCCCGATCCCCCTCGGCGGGCCAGATACGCAGTATTTT. Combining the CDR3 with reference TRBV2 and TRBJ2-3 gives the whole variable domain EPEVTQTPSHQVTQMGQEVILRCVPISNHLYFYWYRQILGQKVEFLVSFYNNEISEKSEIFDDQFSVERPDGSNFTLKIRSTKLEDSAMYFCASSPIPLGGPDTQYFGPGTRLTVL.

The V call is TRBV7-9, the J call TRBJ1-1, with D possibly TRBD1 on 5 matching bases. V was pared by 1 base and J by 5 bases, with 14 bases between. The germline V gene encodes CDR1 SEHNR and CDR2 FQNEAQ (reference sequence). The CDR3 runs to 15 residues. CDR3 protein: CASSLVTGRETEAFF. Written as DNA, the CDR3 is TGTGCCAGCAGCTTAGTTACAGGCCGAGAAACTGAAGCTTTCTTT.